Below are 18 T cell receptor beta chains sequenced from a single sample in a study of control samples from healthy donors and cancer patients. The protocol was immunoSEQ multiplex PCR, while the TCRdb copy is restricted to in-frame clones and leaves out a portion. The sample carries tens of thousands of clones, approximately 86% recorded once. Input material: blood. These receptors came from a man aged 55 to 70 in good health.

The V and J genes are TRBV19 and TRBJ2-7; 8 bases are a match to TRBD2. V was pared by 2 bases and J by 4 bases, with 10 bases of the junction left unmatched. Germline V gene data show CDR1 as LNHDA and CDR2 as SQIVND (reference sequence). CDR3 length: 16 residues. The CDR3 spells CASSITAGTSFYEQYF. CDR3 DNA: TGTGCCAGTAGTATAACAGCCGGGACTAGTTTTTACGAGCAGTACTTC.

V and J are TRBV5-1 and TRBJ2-7; no clear D gene. Trimming cost V 0 bases and J 1 base, with 8 bases left between them. Germline CDR1 SGHRS, CDR2 YFSETQ. The CDR3 totals 14 residues. The CDR3 is CASSLGPNSYEQYF. CDR3 bases: TGCGCCAGCAGCTTGGGGCCAAATTCCTACGAGCAGTACTTC.

This clone was seen at least ten times. The gene calls are TRBV19 and TRBJ1-2; 8 nucleotides align to TRBD1. V lost 5 bases, J lost 5 bases, and 13 bases stayed unmatched. Germline assignment: CDR1 LNHDA and CDR2 SQIVND (reference sequence). This CDR3 contains 16 residues. The CDR3 DNA follows: TGTGCCAGTAGTCAAAAGCGGACAGGGAGAGGGTATGGCTACACCTTC. This gives the protein CASSQKRTGRGYGYTF.

The V gene is TRBV7-2, the J gene TRBJ1-1, with a possible D match to TRBD1 (5 bases). Trimming left V 5 bases short and J 9 bases short, with 16 bases between. The CDR3 contains 13 residues. Germline CDR1 and CDR2: SGHTA and FQGNSA. CDR3 protein: CASSIRDLSKAFF. For the CDR3, the DNA is TGTGCCAGCAGCATCCGGGACCTCTCGAAAGCTTTCTTT. The full variable domain, rest sourced from reference TRBV7-2 and TRBJ1-1, is GAGVSQSPSNKVTEKGKDVELRCDPISGHTALYWYRQSLGQGLEFLIYFQGNSAPDKSGLPSDRFSAERTGGSVSTLTIQRTQQEDSAVYLCASSIRDLSKAFFGQGTRLTVV.

This rearrangement joins TRBV2 to TRBJ1-2; no firm D call. The CDR3 loop spans 12 amino acids. Trimming left V 6 bases short and J 8 bases short, with 13 bases between. From germline, CDR1 is SNHLY and CDR2 FYNNEI. The CDR3: CASREGTGGYTF. The DNA of the CDR3 is TGTGCCAGCAGAGAGGGAACGGGGGGCTACACCTTC.

CDR3 sequence reads: CASSPPGGVWYGYTF. The DNA of the CDR3 is TGTGCCAGCTCACCACCCGGGGGAGTATGGTATGGCTACACCTTC. J is TRBJ1-2 and V is TRBV18; TRBD1 is a possible D gene (5 bases). The CDR3 sequence is 15 residues long. Trimming left V 0 bases short and J 5 bases short, with 13 bases between. Germline lookup yields CDR1 KGHSH and CDR2 LQKENI.

The chain carries TRBV25-1 and TRBJ1-2; weak D call: TRBD1 (5 bases). Looked up from germline, CDR1 is MGHDK and CDR2 is SYGVNS. The CDR3 covers 12 residues. The V end was cut by 8 bases, the J end by 4 bases, with 11 bases between. The chain's CDR3 is CASLGPPYGYTF. In DNA form, the CDR3 reads TGTGCCAGCCTGGGACCTCCCTATGGCTACACCTTC.

The chain joins TRBV4-1 to TRBJ1-5; a possible D gene is TRBD1 (5 bases). The ends were cut back, 1 base at V and 2 bases at J, with 15 bases in the middle. The germline gives CDR1 MGHRA, CDR2 YSYEKL. The CDR3 has 17 residues. DNA for the CDR3: TGCGCCAGCAGCCAAGGCGGGAGAGGGGAGGGCAATCAGCCCCAGCATTTT. Protein product: CASSQGGRGEGNQPQHF.

V and J are TRBV7-9 and TRBJ1-4, with 7 bases identical to TRBD1. Germline V CDR1 and CDR2: SEHNR, FQNEAQ (reference sequence). This CDR3 has 17 residues. Trimming removed 1 base from V and 7 bases from J; junction bases left unmatched: 12. The DNA of the CDR3 is TGTGCCAGCAGCTTAGATCTTGCACAGGGGATAACTGAAAAACTGTTTTTT. This codes for CASSLDLAQGITEKLFF. Variable domain in full (rest from reference TRBV7-9 and TRBJ1-4): DTGVSQNPRHKITKRGQNVTFRCDPISEHNRLYWYRQTLGQGPEFLTYFQNEAQLEKSRLLSDRFSAERPKGSFSTLEIQRTEQGDSAMYLCASSLDLAQGITEKLFFGSGTQLSVL.

The chain links TRBV19 to TRBJ1-1, with 7 bases aligning to TRBD1. V was pared by 1 base and J by 2 bases, with 10 bases of the junction left unmatched. The germline V gene has CDR1 LNHDA and CDR2 SQIVND (reference sequence). The CDR3 totals 17 residues. The CDR3 loop is CASSIGRAGGTNTEAFF. The CDR3 DNA reads TGTGCCAGTAGTATAGGGAGGGCAGGGGGAACCAACACTGAAGCTTTCTTT.

The chain recombines TRBV18 with TRBJ1-6; D unresolved. Per germline, CDR1 KGHSH and CDR2 LQKENI. The CDR3 is 12 residues long. The V end was cut by 0 bases, the J end by 7 bases, with 1 base between. DNA of the CDR3: TGTGCCAGCTCACCACCGAATTCACCCCTCCACTTT. Protein product: CASSPPNSPLHF.

V usage is TRBV9 and J usage is TRBJ2-6; no definite D call. Germline loops: CDR1 SGDLS, CDR2 YYNGEE. Trimming removed 0 bases at V and 0 bases at J, with 13 bases between. The CDR3 is 18 residues long. The CDR3: CASSVEPVRGSGANVLTF. The CDR3 region has the DNA TGTGCCAGCAGCGTAGAGCCGGTCCGTGGCTCTGGGGCCAACGTCCTGACTTTC.

V gene TRBV13 combines with J gene TRBJ2-3; no reliable D call. V gave up 6 bases and J gave up 0 bases, with 13 bases separating them. Per germline, CDR1 PRHDT and CDR2 FYEKMQ (reference sequence). The CDR3 length is 15 residues. In DNA, the CDR3 is TGTGCCAGCAGGCCTAAGTTAGACAGCACAGATACGCAGTATTTT. It specifies CASRPKLDSTDTQYF.

The V call is TRBV29-1, the J call TRBJ2-7; D gene ambiguous. V gave up 7 bases and J gave up 6 bases, with 16 bases separating them. This CDR3 contains 12 residues. The V gene's germline CDR1 is SQVTM and CDR2 ANQGSEA. The CDR3, as DNA: TGCAGCGCCGGCCCCCAATCCGGCGAGCAGTACTTC. Its translation: CSAGPQSGEQYF.

V gene TRBV6-2 or TRBV6-3 combines with J gene TRBJ2-7; TRBD2 agrees at 9 bases. This CDR3 region has 16 residues. Germline V CDR1 and CDR2: MNHEY, SVGEGT. The V segment lost 5 bases and the J segment 6 bases; nucleotides outside the gene matches: 14. The CDR3 region has the DNA TGTGCCAGCAGTCAACAGAGACGTAGCGGGAGTGGCGAGCAGTACTTC. Amino acid sequence: CASSQQRRSGSGEQYF.

This clone was picked up a small number of times. This rearrangement joins TRBV27 to TRBJ2-5; 7 positions agree with TRBD1. The trim removed 5 bases at V and 7 bases at J, leaving 13 bases unmatched. The CDR3 consists of 15 residues. Germline CDR1 is MNHEY and CDR2 is SMNVEV (reference sequence). This CDR3 is CASSETGVLHRTQYF. In DNA, the CDR3 is TGTGCCAGCAGTGAAACAGGGGTCCTCCATAGGACCCAGTACTTC.

This clone was counted a single time. The chain has TRBV3-1 (or the pseudogene TRBV3-2) and TRBJ1-4; D is possibly TRBD1 (6 bases). The CDR3 is 17 residues long. Germline assignment: CDR1 LGHDT and CDR2 YNNKEL (reference sequence). Trimming cost V 4 bases and J 4 bases, with 19 bases left between them. In DNA form, the CDR3 reads TGTGCCAGCAGCCCAGAGCTGAGACAGGACTTTAATGAAAAACTGTTTTTT. It yields the protein CASSPELRQDFNEKLFF.

The rearrangement uses TRBV27 and TRBJ2-6; TRBD1 matches at 7 bases. Trimming at V came to 2 bases and at J to 0 bases, leaving 4 bases not matched to a gene. CDR3 length equals 17 residues. Germline V gene sequence: CDR1 MNHEY, CDR2 SMNVEV (reference sequence). The CDR3 DNA reads TGTGCCAGCAGTTTAAGGGACAGTTACTCTGGGGCCAACGTCCTGACTTTC. This sequence encodes CASSLRDSYSGANVLTF.